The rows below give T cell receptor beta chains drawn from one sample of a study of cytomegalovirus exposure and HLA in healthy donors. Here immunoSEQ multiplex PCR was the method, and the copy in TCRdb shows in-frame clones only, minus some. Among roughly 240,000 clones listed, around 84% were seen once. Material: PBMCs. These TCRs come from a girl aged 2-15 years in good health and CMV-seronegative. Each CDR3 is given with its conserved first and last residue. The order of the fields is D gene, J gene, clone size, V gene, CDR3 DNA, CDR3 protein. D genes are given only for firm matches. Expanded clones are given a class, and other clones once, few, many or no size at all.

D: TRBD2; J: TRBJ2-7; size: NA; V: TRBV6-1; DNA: TGTGCCACGCCTCAGGGGCGGGGGGCCTACGAGCAGTACTTC; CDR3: CATPQGRGAYEQYF
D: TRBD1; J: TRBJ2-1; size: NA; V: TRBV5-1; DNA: TGCGCCAGCAGGTGGACAGGGTACTACAATGAGCAGTTCTTC; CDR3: CASRWTGYYNEQFF
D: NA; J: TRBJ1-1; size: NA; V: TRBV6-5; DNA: TGTGCCAGCAGTTACTCGAACAGGGTGGGGTCCACTGAAGCTTTCTTT; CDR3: CASSYSNRVGSTEAFF
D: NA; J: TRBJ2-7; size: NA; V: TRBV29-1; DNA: TGCAGCGTTGTAGGGGGGGTCTCCTACGAGCAGTACTTC; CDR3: CSVVGGVSYEQYF
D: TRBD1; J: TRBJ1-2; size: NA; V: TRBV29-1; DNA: TGCAGCGTTGGATCGAGGGACAGAGACTATGGCTACACCTTC; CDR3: CSVGSRDRDYGYTF
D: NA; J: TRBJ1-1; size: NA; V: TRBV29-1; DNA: TGCAGCGTGGCCGAGGGGGACACTGAAGCTTTCTTT; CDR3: CSVAEGDTEAFF
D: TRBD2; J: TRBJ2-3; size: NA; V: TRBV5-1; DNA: TGCGCCAGCAGCTTGGATAGCGGGGGGCCCACAGATACGCAGTATTTT; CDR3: CASSLDSGGPTDTQYF
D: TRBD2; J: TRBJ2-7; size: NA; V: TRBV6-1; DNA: TGTGCCAGCAGGGAAACTAGCGGGTCCTCCTACGAGCAGTACTTC; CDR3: CASRETSGSSYEQYF
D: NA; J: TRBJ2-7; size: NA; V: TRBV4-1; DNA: TGCGCCAGCAGCCAAGCGTACGAGTTTCCCTACGAGCAGTACTTC; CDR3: CASSQAYEFPYEQYF
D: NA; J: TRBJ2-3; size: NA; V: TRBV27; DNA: TGTGCCAGCAGTTTATCGTTAGCTACAGATACGCAGTATTTT; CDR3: CASSLSLATDTQYF
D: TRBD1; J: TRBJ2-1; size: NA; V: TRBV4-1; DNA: TGCGCCAGCAGCCAAGGTAATGGGACAGGGAGAGTTAGGCAGTTCTTC; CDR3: CASSQGNGTGRVRQFF
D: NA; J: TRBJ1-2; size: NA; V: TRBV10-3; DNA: TGTGCCATCAGTGAGTTTGGGGCGGCTGGCTACACCTTC; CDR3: CAISEFGAAGYTF
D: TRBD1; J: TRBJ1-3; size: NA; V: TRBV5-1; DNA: TGCGCCAGCAGCACGGGGACAGGACCCTCTGGAAACACCATATATTTT; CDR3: CASSTGTGPSGNTIYF
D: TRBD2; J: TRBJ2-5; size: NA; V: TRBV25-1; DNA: TGTGCCAGCAGTGGACTAGCGGAGGGAGGGACCCAGTACTTC; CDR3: CASSGLAEGGTQYF
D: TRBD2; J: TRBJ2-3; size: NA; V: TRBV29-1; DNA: TGCAGCGTTGAAGGTGGGACTAGCGGCACAGATACGCAGTATTTT; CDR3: CSVEGGTSGTDTQYF
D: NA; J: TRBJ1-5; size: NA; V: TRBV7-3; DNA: TGTGCCAGCAGCTTAAGCAGAGGAGCACCACTTTATAGCAATCAGCCCCAGCATTTT; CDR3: CASSLSRGAPLYSNQPQHF
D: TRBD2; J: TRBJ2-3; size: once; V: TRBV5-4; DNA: TGTGCCAGCAGCTATACTAGCGGGAGAACAGATACGCAGTATTTT; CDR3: CASSYTSGRTDTQYF
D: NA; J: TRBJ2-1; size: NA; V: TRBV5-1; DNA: TGCGCCAGCAGCTTAAGGGGCGGGGTGTCCTACAATGAGCAGTTCTTC; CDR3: CASSLRGGVSYNEQFF
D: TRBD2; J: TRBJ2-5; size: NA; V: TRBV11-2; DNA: TGTGCCAGCAGCTTAGACCTAGCGGGGGGTCGAGAGACCCAGTACTTC; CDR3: CASSLDLAGGRETQYF
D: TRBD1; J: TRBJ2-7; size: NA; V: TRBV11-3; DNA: TGTGCCAGCAGCCCGGACAGGGGGCAGGACGAGCAGTACTTC; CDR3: CASSPDRGQDEQYF
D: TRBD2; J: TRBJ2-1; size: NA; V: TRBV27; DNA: TGTGCCAGCAGTCGGACTAGCGATTACAATGAGCAGTTCTTC; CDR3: CASSRTSDYNEQFF
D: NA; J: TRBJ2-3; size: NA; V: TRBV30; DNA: TGTGCCTGGAGTGTAGGAGTGGGCACAGATACGCAGTATTTT; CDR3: CAWSVGVGTDTQYF
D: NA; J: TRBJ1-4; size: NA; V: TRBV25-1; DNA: TGTGCCAGCAGTGGGTTCCCGAGTTTTTTT; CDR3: CASSGFPSFF
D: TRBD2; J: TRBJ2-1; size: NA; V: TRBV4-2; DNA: TGTGCCAGCAGCCAAGTTAGCGGGGGCTCCTACAATGAGCAGTTCTTC; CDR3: CASSQVSGGSYNEQFF
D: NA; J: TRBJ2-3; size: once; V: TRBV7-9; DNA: TGTTCCAGCAGCTTATTCGGGGAAGAGGTTGAGACGCAGTATTTT; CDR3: CSSSLFGEEVETQYF
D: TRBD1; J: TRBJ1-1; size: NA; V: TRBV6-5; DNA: TGTGCCAGCAGTAAACAGGGGGCAGGCACTGAAGCTTTCTTT; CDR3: CASSKQGAGTEAFF
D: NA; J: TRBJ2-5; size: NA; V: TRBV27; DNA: TGTGCCAGCAGTTTGGAGGGGAAGACCCAGTACTTC; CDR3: CASSLEGKTQYF
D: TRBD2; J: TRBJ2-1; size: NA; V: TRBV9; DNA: TGTGCCAGCAGCGGGACTAGCGGGGGTACGTACAATGAGCAGTTCTTC; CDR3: CASSGTSGGTYNEQFF
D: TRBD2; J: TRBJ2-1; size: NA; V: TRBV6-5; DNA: TGTGCCAGCAGTTACAAGCGGGGGAAGGTTGGTGAGCAGTTCTTC; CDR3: CASSYKRGKVGEQFF
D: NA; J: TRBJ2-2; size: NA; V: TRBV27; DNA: TGTGCCAGCAGTCCCTCAGCCCGACTCTACTTTGGGGAGCTGTTTTTT; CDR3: CASSPSARLYFGELFF
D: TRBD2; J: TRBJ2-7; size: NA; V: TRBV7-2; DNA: TGTGCCAGCAGCTTAGACTCGGGCGGGAGCTCCTACGAGCAGTACTTC; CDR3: CASSLDSGGSSYEQYF
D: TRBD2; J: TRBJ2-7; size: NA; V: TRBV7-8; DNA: TGTGCCAGTCACGGCGGGAGGGGATACGAGCAGTACTTC; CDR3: CASHGGRGYEQYF
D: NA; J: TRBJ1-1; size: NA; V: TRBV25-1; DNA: TGTGCCAGCACCCCAAGCTGGCTGTTCGGGGGAGCTTTCTTT; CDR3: CASTPSWLFGGAFF